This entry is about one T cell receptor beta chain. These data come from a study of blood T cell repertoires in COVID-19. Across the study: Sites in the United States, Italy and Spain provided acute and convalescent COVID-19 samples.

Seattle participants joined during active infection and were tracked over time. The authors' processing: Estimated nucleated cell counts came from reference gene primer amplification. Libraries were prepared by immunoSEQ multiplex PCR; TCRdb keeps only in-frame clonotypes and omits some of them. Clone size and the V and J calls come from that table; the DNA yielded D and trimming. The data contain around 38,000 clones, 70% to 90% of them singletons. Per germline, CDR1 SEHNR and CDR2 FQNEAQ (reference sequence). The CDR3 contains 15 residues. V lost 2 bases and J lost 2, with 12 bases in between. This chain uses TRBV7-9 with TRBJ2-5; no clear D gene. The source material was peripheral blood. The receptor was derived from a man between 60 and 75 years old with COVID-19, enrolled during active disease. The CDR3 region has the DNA TGTGCCAGCAGCTTAATAGGTGGCGGACAAGAGACCCAGTACTTC. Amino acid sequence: CASSLIGGGQETQYF. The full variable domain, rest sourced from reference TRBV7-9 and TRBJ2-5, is DTGVSQNPRHKITKRGQNVTFRCDPISEHNRLYWYRQTLGQGPEFLTYFQNEAQLEKSRLLSDRFSAERPKGSFSTLEIQRTEQGDSAMYLCASSLIGGGQETQYFGPGTRLLVL.